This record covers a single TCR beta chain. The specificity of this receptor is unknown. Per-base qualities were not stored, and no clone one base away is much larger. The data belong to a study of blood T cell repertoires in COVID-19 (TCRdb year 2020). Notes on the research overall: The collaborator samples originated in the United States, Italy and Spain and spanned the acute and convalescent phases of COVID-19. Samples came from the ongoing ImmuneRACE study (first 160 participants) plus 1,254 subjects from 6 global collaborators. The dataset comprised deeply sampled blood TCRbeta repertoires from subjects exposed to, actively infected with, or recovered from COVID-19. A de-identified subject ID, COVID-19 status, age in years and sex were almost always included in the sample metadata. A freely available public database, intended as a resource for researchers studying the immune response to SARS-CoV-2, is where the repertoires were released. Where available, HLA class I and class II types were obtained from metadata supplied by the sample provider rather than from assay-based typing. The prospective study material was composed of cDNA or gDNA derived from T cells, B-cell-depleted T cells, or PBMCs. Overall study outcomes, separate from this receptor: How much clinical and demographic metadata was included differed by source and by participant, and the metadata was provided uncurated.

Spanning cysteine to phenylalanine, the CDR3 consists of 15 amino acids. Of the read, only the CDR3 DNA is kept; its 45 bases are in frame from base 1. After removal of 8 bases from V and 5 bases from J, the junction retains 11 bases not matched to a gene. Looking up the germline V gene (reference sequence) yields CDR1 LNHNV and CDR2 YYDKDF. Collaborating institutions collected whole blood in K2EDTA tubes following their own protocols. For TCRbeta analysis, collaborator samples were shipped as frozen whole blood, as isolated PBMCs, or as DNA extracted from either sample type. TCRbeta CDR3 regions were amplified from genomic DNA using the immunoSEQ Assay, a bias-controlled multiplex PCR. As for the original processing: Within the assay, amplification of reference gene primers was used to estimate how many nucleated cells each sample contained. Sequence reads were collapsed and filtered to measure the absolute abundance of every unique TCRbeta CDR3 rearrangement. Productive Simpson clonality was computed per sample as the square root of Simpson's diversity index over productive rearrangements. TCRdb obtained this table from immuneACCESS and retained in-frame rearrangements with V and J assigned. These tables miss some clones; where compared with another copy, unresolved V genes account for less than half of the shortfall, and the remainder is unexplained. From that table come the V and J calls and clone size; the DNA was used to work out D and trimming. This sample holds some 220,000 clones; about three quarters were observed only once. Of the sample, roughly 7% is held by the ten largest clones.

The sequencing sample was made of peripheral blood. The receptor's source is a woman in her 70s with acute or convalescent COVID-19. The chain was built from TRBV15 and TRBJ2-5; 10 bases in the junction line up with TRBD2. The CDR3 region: CATGLAVAGWETQYF. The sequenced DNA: TGTGCCACCGGACTAGCGGTTGCTGGTTGGGAGACCCAGTACTTC.